A selection of T cell receptor beta chains follows, all from one sample in a study of metastatic and nonmetastatic thyroid tumors. TCRdb re-processed the PCR reads through MiXCR. Found here are tens of thousands of clones, roughly 17% of them singletons; the top ten hold roughly 9.8%. The specimen sequenced was tumor tissue. These receptors all come from a female donor with papillary thyroid cancer or a benign thyroid nodule (not recorded which). Some clones in this sample may be carry-over from other donors' samples. CDR3s include the opening cysteine and the closing phenylalanine or tryptophan. The D gene is left open where the match is weak. Not all rows give a size; the values are once, few, many and, for expanded clones, a class.

abundance,j_gene,v_gene,d_gene,CDR3nt,CDR3aa
many,TRBJ1-5,TRBV10-3,-,TGTGCCATCATAGAAGACAGCTATAGCAATCAGCCCCAGCATTTT,CAIIEDSYSNQPQHF
many,TRBJ1-3,TRBV18,-,TGTGCCAGCTCACTCGGACAGACTGTCTCCTCTGGAAACACCATATATTTT,CASSLGQTVSSGNTIYF
few,TRBJ1-5,TRBV5-6,-,TGTGCCAGCAGCTCGGGACTCACTTTCAATCAGCCCCAGCATTTT,CASSSGLTFNQPQHF
few,TRBJ2-3,TRBV24-1,-,TGTGCCACCAGTGTATCATGGGGGACAGATACGCAGTATTTT,CATSVSWGTDTQYF
many,TRBJ2-5,TRBV20-1,TRBD1,TGCAGTGCTAGAGAGGACAGGTTTGAGACCCAGTACTTC,CSAREDRFETQYF
many,TRBJ2-5,TRBV7-8,-,TGTGCCAGCAGCCGACCGGGACTGAGCCAAGAGACCCAGTACTTC,CASSRPGLSQETQYF
many,TRBJ2-7,TRBV7-9,-,TGTGCCAGCAGCTTAGACGGACGCTCCTACGAGCAGTACTTC,CASSLDGRSYEQYF
-,TRBJ2-1,TRBV11-2,-,TGTGCCAGCAGCTTAGATGGCGGGACCAGGGGTGAGCAGTTCTTC,CASSLDGGTRGEQFF
many,TRBJ1-5,TRBV7-6,TRBD1,TGTGCCAGCAGCTTGGGACAGGGAAGCAATCAGCCCCAGCATTTT,CASSLGQGSNQPQHF
many,TRBJ2-7,TRBV27,-,TGTGCCAGCAGCCTTATGCAGTCTAACGAGCAGTACTTC,CASSLMQSNEQYF
few,TRBJ2-2,TRBV2,TRBD1,TGTGCCACATGGTCGGGACAGGGGTTCACCGGGGAGTTGTTTTTT,CATWSGQGFTGELFF
many,TRBJ1-5,TRBV28,-,TGTGCCAGCAGTTTATTGAGGGGAGGTCAGCCCCAGCATTTT,CASSLLRGGQPQHF
-,TRBJ2-3,TRBV30,TRBD1,TGTGCCTGGAGTGTAGGGACAGGGGGTTTGGATACGCAGTATTTT,CAWSVGTGGLDTQYF
-,TRBJ2-1,TRBV5-6,-,TGTGCCAGCAGCTTGCCTGGGCTGGACGGTGAGCAGTTCTTC,CASSLPGLDGEQFF
many,TRBJ2-6,TRBV5-1,-,TGCGCCAGCAGCCATCTAAGGGGAGCCAACGTCCTGACTTTC,CASSHLRGANVLTF
-,TRBJ2-5,TRBV12-3/TRBV12-4,-,TGTGCCAGCAGTTTACTCCAGGGGAGGGATGAGACCCAGTACTTC,CASSLLQGRDETQYF
many,TRBJ2-3,TRBV29-1,-,TGCAGCGTTGCGAGGGGGGTCTTAAATACAGATACGCAGTATTTT,CSVARGVLNTDTQYF
many,TRBJ2-3,TRBV28,-,TGTGCCAGCAGGGGGGAGGGCACAGATACGCAGTATTTT,CASRGEGTDTQYF
many,TRBJ1-1,TRBV12-3/TRBV12-4,-,TGTGCCAGCAGTTTAACAGGGTCAACGGTATTCACTGAAGCTTTCTTT,CASSLTGSTVFTEAFF
many,TRBJ2-7,TRBV4-3,TRBD2,TGCGCCAGCAGCCGGACTAGCGGAGTCTACGAGCAGTACTTC,CASSRTSGVYEQYF
many,TRBJ2-7,TRBV3-1,TRBD1,TGTGCCAGCAGTCCCGCCGGGACAGGGTACGAGCAGTACTTC,CASSPAGTGYEQYF
-,TRBJ1-2,TRBV20-1,-,TGCAGTGCTAGAGGTCTGGGGACATGGGGCAGTGTCTATGGCTACACCTTC,CSARGLGTWGSVYGYTF